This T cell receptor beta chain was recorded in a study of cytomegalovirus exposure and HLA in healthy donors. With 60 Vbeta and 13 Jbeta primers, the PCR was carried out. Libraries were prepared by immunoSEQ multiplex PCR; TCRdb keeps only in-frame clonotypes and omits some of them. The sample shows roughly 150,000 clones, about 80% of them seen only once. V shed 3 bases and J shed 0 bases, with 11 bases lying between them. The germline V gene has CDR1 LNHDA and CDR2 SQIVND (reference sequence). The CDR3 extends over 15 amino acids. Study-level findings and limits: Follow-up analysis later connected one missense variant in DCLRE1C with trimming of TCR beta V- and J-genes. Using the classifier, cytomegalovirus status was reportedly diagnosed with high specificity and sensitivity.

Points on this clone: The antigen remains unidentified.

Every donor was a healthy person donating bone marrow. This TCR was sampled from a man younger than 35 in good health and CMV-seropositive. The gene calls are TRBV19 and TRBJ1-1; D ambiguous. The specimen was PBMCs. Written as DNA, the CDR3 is TGTGCCAGTAGTATCGGGTTCAGACTGAACACTGAAGCTTTCTTT. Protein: CASSIGFRLNTEAFF.